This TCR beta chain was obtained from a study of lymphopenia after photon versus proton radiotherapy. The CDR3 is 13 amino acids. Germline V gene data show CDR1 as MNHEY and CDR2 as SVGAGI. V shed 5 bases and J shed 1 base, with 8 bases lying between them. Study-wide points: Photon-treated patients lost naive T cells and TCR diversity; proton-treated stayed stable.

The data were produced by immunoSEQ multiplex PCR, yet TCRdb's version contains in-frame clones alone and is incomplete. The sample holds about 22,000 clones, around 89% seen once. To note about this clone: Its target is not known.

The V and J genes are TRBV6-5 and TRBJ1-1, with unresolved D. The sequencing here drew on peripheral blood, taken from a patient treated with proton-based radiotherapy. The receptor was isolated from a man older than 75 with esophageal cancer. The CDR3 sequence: CASSRLRNTEAFF. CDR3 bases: TGTGCCAGCAGTCGCCTAAGGAACACTGAAGCTTTCTTT.